What follows describes a single T cell receptor (beta chain). Its specific antigen is unknown. Base-call qualities are not available, and no considerably larger clone is one nucleotide away. The entire isolated RNA was reverse transcribed using the High Capacity cDNA Reverse Transcription Kit, and thus expressed TCRB transcripts were sequenced. Naive, central memory and regulatory T cell samples underwent deep immunoSEQ sequencing, averaging around 4 million total reads per sample. Sorted cells were lysed in RLT buffer and RNA was extracted with DNase-treated RNeasy Micro or Mini kits, depending on cell number. Each cell subset was processed on its own to prevent cross-contamination, while patient and healthy donor samples were processed together. The immunoSEQ multiplex PCR was used to amplify TCRB sequences from cDNA, yielding 87-bp fragments that span the CDR3 region. Sequencing of the amplicons was done on the Illumina HiSeq platform. In the paper's pipeline: Synthetic template baselines were used to correct PCR bias computationally, reads within Hamming distance 2 were collapsed, and singletons that could not be merged were discarded. Reads were aligned to IMGT to assign V, D and J genes, CDR3 length, and insertions or deletions at six rearrangement sites. Within each subset, clonotype counts were normalized to sorted cell number, after which true diversity and Gini coefficients were computed with the tcR R package. The overlap coefficient, calculated on TCRB nucleotide sequences, was used to quantify repertoire sharing. Out-of-frame TCRB sequences from naive cells were analyzed to stand in for the pre-selection repertoire. Sourced from immuneACCESS, this table was stored by TCRdb with only in-frame sequences that have V and J called. A share of the clones is absent; for the studies checked, an unresolved V gene accounts for under half, and the remainder has no known explanation. The D gene and trimming were derived from the DNA, and the V and J assignments and clone size from that table. In all, the sample holds 500,000 to 650,000 clones, and around an eighth of those were seen once. 0.09% to 0.15% of the sample is in the top ten clones.

Each donor gave one peripheral blood draw, approximately 110 mL on average, collected into heparinised tubes. Naive, central memory, regulatory and stem cell-like memory CD4+ T cells were sorted on a BD FACSAria II using a panel including CD45RO, CCR7, CD25, CD127, CD95 and CD27. Every sorted population had a purity above 98%. Right away, PBMCs were isolated by Lymphoprep density gradient centrifugation and were stained directly, with no culture step. So that batch effects would be minimized, each experiment stained and sorted samples in pairs, pairing one healthy donor with one patient. The sample is drawn from a study of beta chain features in type 1 diabetes listed by TCRdb under 2018. Regarding the research as a whole: Mean age, gender distribution, total cell number and subset yield were not different between patients and healthy donors. A total of approximately 99,000,000 sorted cells were examined across all samples, and RNA yield correlated strongly with the number of cells per subset. The study compared the TCRB repertoires of sorted circulating CD4+ T cell subsets in recently diagnosed type 1 diabetes patients with those in matched healthy donors. Regulatory and stem cell-like memory subsets were obtained from only 8 patients and about 8 healthy donors, while naive and central memory subsets were obtained from all 30 or so donors.

Here V drops 5 bases and J drops 11 bases, and the junction holds 11 bases not matched to any gene. Taken from the germline V gene, the CDR1 and CDR2 loops are SGHTA and FQGTGA. Its CDR3 holds 13 amino acids, cysteine through phenylalanine. Only the CDR3 region is kept as DNA, spanning 39 bases read in frame from base 1. Overall results and qualifications from the work: A moderate but significant shortening of TCRB CDR3 length was observed in type 1 diabetes patients in all four CD4+ subsets. Naive, central memory and regulatory TCRB repertoires appeared to be more similar among patients than among healthy donors. Only small numbers of individuals were included in the HLA sub-analyses, which left unresolved whether HLA type had any influence on TCRB rearrangement. PCR may preferentially amplify shorter templates, but because patient and control samples were amplified and corrected together, any resulting skew would affect both groups equally. Fewer insertions and more nucleotide deletions at VDJ recombination sites were observed in patients with type 1 diabetes, implying thymic rearrangement abnormalities. Sequencing cDNA rather than genomic DNA could over-represent highly expressing activated cells, although activation and CD3 levels did not differ between groups.

Sequencing used naive CD4+ T cells from blood. The cell subset or site label of this sample denotes: true naive CD4+ T cells. The source is a man aged 30 to 45 with type 1 diabetes. Here the chain combines TRBV7-3 and TRBJ1-1, with 7 bases in between that match TRBD1. The CDR3 protein is CASSRDRAGEAFF. The bases are TGTGCCAGCAGCCGAGACAGGGCCGGGGAGGCTTTCTTT.